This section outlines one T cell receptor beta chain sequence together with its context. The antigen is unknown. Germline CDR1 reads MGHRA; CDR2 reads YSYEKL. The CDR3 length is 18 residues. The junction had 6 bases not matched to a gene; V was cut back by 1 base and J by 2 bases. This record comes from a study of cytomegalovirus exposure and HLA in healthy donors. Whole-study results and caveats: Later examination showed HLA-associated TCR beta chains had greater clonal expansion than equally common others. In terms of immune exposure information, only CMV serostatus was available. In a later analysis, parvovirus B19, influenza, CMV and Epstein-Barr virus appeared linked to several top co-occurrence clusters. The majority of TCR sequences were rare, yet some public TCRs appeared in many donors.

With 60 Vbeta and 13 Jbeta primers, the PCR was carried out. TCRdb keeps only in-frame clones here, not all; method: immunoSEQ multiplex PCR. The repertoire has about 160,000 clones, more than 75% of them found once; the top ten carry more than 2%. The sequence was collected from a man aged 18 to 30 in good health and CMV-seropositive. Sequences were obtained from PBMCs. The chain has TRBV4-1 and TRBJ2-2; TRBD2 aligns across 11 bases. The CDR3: CASSQGRLAGFNTGELFF. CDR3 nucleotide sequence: TGCGCCAGCAGCCAAGGGAGACTAGCGGGGTTCAACACCGGGGAGCTGTTTTTT.